These T cell receptor beta chains were read from a single sample in a study of cytomegalovirus exposure and HLA in healthy donors. The table came from immunoSEQ multiplex PCR; TCRdb's copy has only in-frame clones and leaves some out. The repertoire holds 110,000 to 150,000 clones, approximately 63% seen once, with around 1.9% in the top ten. Sample: PBMCs. These receptor sequences come from a woman aged 60 to 75 in good health and CMV-seropositive. The CDR3 runs from the conserved cysteine through the conserved F or W. D genes are given only for firm matches. A row's size may be missing; if present it is once, few, many or a size class.

abundance,v_gene,len,j_gene,d_gene,CDR3nt,CDR3aa
NA,TRBV27,14,TRBJ1-1,NA,TGTGCCAGCAGTTTGGGGGCCGTGAACACTGAAGCTTTCTTT,CASSLGAVNTEAFF
NA,TRBV30,16,TRBJ1-5,TRBD1,TGTGCCTGGAGTGTTAAGGGACAGACGAGCAATCAGCCCCAGCATTTT,CAWSVKGQTSNQPQHF
few,TRBV28,15,TRBJ2-3,NA,TGTGCCAGCAGTCCCCGGTACGTCACCACAGATACGCAGTATTTT,CASSPRYVTTDTQYF
NA,TRBV29-1,12,TRBJ2-7,NA,TGCAGCGTTCGGCCGGGAGCCTACGAGCAGTACTTC,CSVRPGAYEQYF
NA,TRBV2,13,TRBJ2-5,NA,TGTGCCAGCAGTGTAGGACAGAAAGAGACCCAGTACTTC,CASSVGQKETQYF
NA,TRBV9,17,TRBJ2-1,NA,TGTGCCAGCAGCGCGGGGGAGAAGTTCCTCTACTACAATGAGCAGTTCTTC,CASSAGEKFLYYNEQFF
NA,TRBV29-1,9,TRBJ1-2,NA,TGCAGCGTTGGGGGCTTAAACACCTTC,CSVGGLNTF
NA,TRBV6-5,14,TRBJ1-2,TRBD1,TGTGCCAGCAGTTATGGACAGGGGGGCTCTGGCTACACCTTC,CASSYGQGGSGYTF
NA,TRBV9,15,TRBJ2-1,NA,TGTGCCAGCAGCTCGGGACTGGGCTCCTACAATGAGCAGTTCTTC,CASSSGLGSYNEQFF
few,TRBV5-1,14,TRBJ1-1,TRBD1,TGCGCCAGCAGCTTACAGGGGGTGAACACTGAAGCTTTCTTT,CASSLQGVNTEAFF
NA,TRBV27,14,TRBJ1-1,TRBD1,TGTGCCAGCAGTCGACAGGGGTCGTACACTGAAGCTTTCTTT,CASSRQGSYTEAFF
once,TRBV28,14,TRBJ1-1,NA,TGTGCCAGCAGTTGGACAAATACGAACACTGAAGCTTTCTTT,CASSWTNTNTEAFF
few,TRBV5-1,16,TRBJ2-5,TRBD2,TGCGCCAGCAGCTGGGGGACTAGCGGGGACCAAGAGACCCAGTACTTC,CASSWGTSGDQETQYF
NA,TRBV19,15,TRBJ1-5,TRBD1,TGTGCCAGTAGTAGGGACAGGGGGGACAATCAGCCCCAGCATTTT,CASSRDRGDNQPQHF
few,TRBV7-8,16,TRBJ2-7,NA,TGTGCCAGCAGCTTAACGACAGGCGCCAGCTCCTACGAGCAGTACTTC,CASSLTTGASSYEQYF
NA,TRBV6-5,15,TRBJ2-2,NA,TGTGCCAGCAAAGCCCAGAAGAGCGGCACCGGGGAGCTGTTTTTT,CASKAQKSGTGELFF
NA,TRBV19,15,TRBJ2-1,TRBD2,TGTGCCAGTAGTAGGTCTAGCGGGCGGTACAATGAGCAGTTCTTC,CASSRSSGRYNEQFF
few,TRBV4-1,15,TRBJ2-7,TRBD1,TGCGCCAGCAGCCAAGCAGGACAGGGTACCTACGAGCAGTACTTC,CASSQAGQGTYEQYF
NA,TRBV5-1,15,TRBJ2-3,TRBD1,TGCGCCAGCAGCTACCCTAGGACAGGGCGAGATACGCAGTATTTT,CASSYPRTGRDTQYF
NA,TRBV2,14,TRBJ2-7,NA,TGTGCCAGCAGTGACAGGGGAGTCTCCTACGAGCAGTACTTC,CASSDRGVSYEQYF
NA,TRBV20-1,11,TRBJ1-1,NA,TGCAGTGCTAGTGAGGTCCCTGAAGCTTTCTTT,CSASEVPEAFF
NA,TRBV6-6,16,TRBJ1-5,TRBD1,TGTGCCAGCACCCAGGGGGAAAGTTATAGCAATCAGCCCCAGCATTTT,CASTQGESYSNQPQHF
NA,TRBV2,15,TRBJ1-2,TRBD1,TGTGCCAGCAGATCTTTCCCGGGACAGGGATATGGCTACACCTTC,CASRSFPGQGYGYTF
few,TRBV4-1,15,TRBJ2-7,TRBD2,TGCGCCAGCAGCCAATTACTAGCGGGACCCTACGAGCAGTACTTC,CASSQLLAGPYEQYF
NA,TRBV10-3,13,TRBJ2-2,NA,TGTGCCACAGGGTCCACTAACACCGGGGAGCTGTTTTTT,CATGSTNTGELFF
once,TRBV4-1,16,TRBJ1-3,TRBD1,TGCGCCAGCAGCCAGGGACAGCAGAGCTCTGGAAACACCATATATTTT,CASSQGQQSSGNTIYF